The 32 T cell receptor beta chains below come from one sample, sequenced in a study of response to subunit inactivated influenza vaccine. Each CDR3 protein gets one entry after TCRdb re-called the RT-PCR reads with MiXCR. The table has approximately 500,000 distinct CDR3 sequences, approximately 13% seen once; the top ten hold 13%. Sequencing was performed on PBMCs from blood, taken 40 to 50 days after vaccination. These receptors originate from a man in his forties or fifties who received an inactivated influenza vaccine.

This chain connects TRBV7-9 to TRBJ2-1; 7 nucleotides match TRBD2. The germline V gene encodes CDR1 SEHNR and CDR2 FQNEAQ (reference sequence). After removal of 1 base from V and 3 bases from J, the junction contained 3 bases not matched to a gene. The CDR3 loop spans 15 amino acids. CDR3 sequence reads: CASSLGRGNYNEQFF. The CDR3 nucleotides read TGTGCCAGCAGCTTAGGGCGGGGGAACTACAATGAGCAGTTCTTC. The variable domain in full, with the rest retrieved from reference TRBV7-9 and TRBJ2-1, is DTGVSQNPRHKITKRGQNVTFRCDPISEHNRLYWYRQTLGQGPEFLTYFQNEAQLEKSRLLSDRFSAERPKGSFSTLEIQRTEQGDSAMYLCASSLGRGNYNEQFFGPGTRLTVL.

This clonotype has more than one count but fewer than ten. The chain links TRBV4-3 to TRBJ2-1; 8 positions match TRBD2. Germline trimming cut 2 bases from V and 12 bases from J; bases unmatched to any gene: 3. The CDR3 spans 12 residues. The V gene's germline CDR1 is LGHNA and CDR2 YSLEER. This CDR3 is CASSQPGGPQFF. The CDR3 DNA reads as TGCGCCAGCAGCCAACCGGGGGGGCCGCAGTTCTTC.

This clonotype was found many times. This chain links TRBV7-9 with TRBJ1-2; 7 bases agree with TRBD1. CDR3 size: 13 residues. After removal of 6 bases from V and 2 bases from J, the junction contained 3 bases not matched to a gene. Germline V gene lookup returns CDR1 SEHNR and CDR2 FQNEAQ (reference sequence). CDR3 amino acids: CASSLGQNYGYTF. DNA of the CDR3: TGTGCCAGCAGTTTGGGACAGAACTATGGCTACACCTTC.

The chain uses TRBV20-1 and TRBJ1-4; tentatively, D is TRBD1 (6 bases). V lost 6 bases to trimming and J lost 10 bases, with 21 bases between them. From germline, CDR1 is DFQATT and CDR2 SNEGSKA (reference sequence). This CDR3 contains 14 residues. For the CDR3, the DNA is TGCAGTGCCTCCCAGGACCCAACCAGGGGAAAACTGTTTTTT. Amino acid sequence: CSASQDPTRGKLFF.

This chain links TRBV12-3 or TRBV12-4 with TRBJ1-1; no clear D gene. Trimming pared 4 bases from V and 1 base from J, leaving 10 bases between. CDR3 length: 14 amino acids. The DNA of the CDR3 is TGTGCCAGCAGTTCCTCAATAAGGAACACTGAAGCTTTCTTT. The encoded protein is CASSSSIRNTEAFF.

This clonotype was observed a handful of times. The chain is built from TRBV5-1 and TRBJ1-1, with TRBD1 identical over 9 bases. V trimming: 0 bases; J trimming: 9 bases; junction bases outside the gene matches: 12. CDR1 and CDR2 from the germline V gene are SGHRS and YFSETQ. The CDR3 is 16 amino acids. DNA of the CDR3: TGCGCCAGCAGCTTGGAGGCCCTCACAGGGGGCAAAAAAGCTTTCTTT. Protein product: CASSLEALTGGKKAFF. Combining the CDR3 with reference TRBV5-1 and TRBJ1-1 gives the whole variable domain KAGVTQTPRYLIKTRGQQVTLSCSPISGHRSVSWYQQTPGQGLQFLFEYFSETQRNKGNFPGRFSGRQFSNSRSEMNVSTLELGDSALYLCASSLEALTGGKKAFFGQGTRLTVV.

V gene TRBV9 combines with J gene TRBJ2-5, with 11 bases lining up with TRBD2. This CDR3 is built from 16 residues. CDR1 SGDLS and CDR2 YYNGEE come from the germline V gene. Germline trimming cut 3 bases from V and 5 bases from J; bases unmatched to any gene: 9. CDR3 sequence reads: CASSGGTSGTRETQYF. In DNA form, the CDR3 reads TGTGCCAGCAGCGGTGGGACTAGCGGAACTAGGGAGACCCAGTACTTC.

This clonotype has only a few counts. This sequence joins TRBV20-1 and TRBJ2-7; D remains ambiguous. CDR1 is DFQATT and CDR2 is SNEGSKA in the germline V gene (reference sequence). There are 13 residues in the CDR3. V was pared by 3 bases and J by 0 bases, with 9 bases between. DNA of the CDR3: TGCAGTGCTAGCCCAAGAGTCTCCTACGAGCAGTACTTC. This encodes CSASPRVSYEQYF.

This clonotype has only a few counts. CDR3 coding DNA: TGCGCCAGCAGCCAAGATTATGCTAGCGGGGATACGCAGTATTTT. This encodes CASSQDYASGDTQYF. The J gene is TRBJ2-3, the V gene TRBV4-3; 8 bases line up with TRBD2. The germline gives CDR1 LGHNA, CDR2 YSLEER. CDR3 length equals 15 residues. J was trimmed by 6 bases and V by 0 bases; bases with no gene match: 5.

In DNA form, the CDR3 reads TGTGCCAGCAGTGGGGGGACAGCCCCAGCCAAAAACATTCAGTACTTC. Translated, it gives CASSGGTAPAKNIQYF. V and J are TRBV25-1 and TRBJ2-4; 7 bases map to TRBD1. This CDR3 has 16 amino acids. With V trimmed by 4 bases and J by 0 bases, 6 bases remained unmatched. Germline V gene data show CDR1 as MGHDK and CDR2 as SYGVNS. The variable domain in full, completed from reference TRBV25-1 and TRBJ2-4, reads EADIYQTPRYLVIGTGKKITLECSQTMGHDKMYWYQQDPGMELHLIHYSYGVNSTEKGDLSSESTVSRIRTEHFPLTLESARPSHTSQYLCASSGGTAPAKNIQYFGAGTRLSVL.

The chain links TRBV7-2 to TRBJ2-5; 7 bases map to TRBD2. CDR3 length equals 15 residues. V was pared by 1 base and J by 5 bases, with 7 bases of the junction left unmatched. Germline CDR1 is SGHTA and CDR2 is FQGNSA. The CDR3 DNA is TGTGCCAGCAGCTTAGAGCGGGACCCGTTTGAGACCCAGTACTTC. Amino acid sequence: CASSLERDPFETQYF.

V and J are TRBV12-3 or TRBV12-4 and TRBJ2-3; D unresolved. This CDR3 region has 15 residues. The V end lost 5 bases, the J end lost 0 bases, and 12 bases lay between the germline ends. The CDR3 is CASSAMGGSTDTQYF. CDR3 sequence (DNA): TGTGCCAGCAGTGCAATGGGCGGTAGCACAGATACGCAGTATTTT.

This clonotype was detected only a few times. The chain employs TRBV6-2 or TRBV6-3 and TRBJ2-1; a weak D match, TRBD2 (5 bases). Trimming removed 4 bases from V and 6 bases from J, with 16 bases in between. CDR1 MNHEY and CDR2 SVGEGT come from the germline V gene. CDR3 size: 15 residues. In DNA form, the CDR3 reads TGTGCCAGCAGTTTTCACGGGGTGTCGGTCAATGAGCAGTTCTTC. This gives the protein CASSFHGVSVNEQFF.

The chain recombines TRBV5-4 with TRBJ2-2; D is possibly TRBD2 (6 bases). The CDR3 contains 18 residues. Germline CDR1 SGHNT, CDR2 YYREEE (reference sequence). Between the trimmed V and J ends, which lost 0 bases and 6 bases, there was a span of 21 bases. CDR3 sequence (DNA): TGTGCCAGCAGCTTGGCCCCTCTCGCGGGGACGGTGTCCGGGGAGCTGTTTTTT. Residues: CASSLAPLAGTVSGELFF.

This clonotype was found a few times. The chain employs TRBV18 and TRBJ2-7; TRBD1 is a possible D gene (5 bases). Trimming left V 5 bases short and J 1 base short, with 9 bases between. Per the germline V gene, CDR1 is KGHSH and CDR2 is LQKENI. CDR3 length: 13 residues. CDR3 nucleotide sequence: TGTGCCAGCTCAAAGGCAGGGTCCTACGAGCAGTACTTC. Its translation is CASSKAGSYEQYF.

This clonotype has more than one count but fewer than ten. This chain connects TRBV11-2 to TRBJ1-5; D gene ambiguous. Germline V gene sequence: CDR1 SGHAT, CDR2 FQNNGV. The ends were cut back, 0 bases at V and 2 bases at J, with 14 bases in the middle. The CDR3 length is 17 residues. The CDR3 DNA sequence: TGTGCCAGCAGCTTAGACGCTGACGTGTTGGGCAATCAGCCCCAGCATTTT. Residues: CASSLDADVLGNQPQHF.

Only a few counts were recorded for this clonotype. The rearrangement uses TRBV20-1 and TRBJ1-2; possible D gene TRBD1, 6 bases. The CDR3 loop spans 15 amino acids. Germline V CDR1 and CDR2: DFQATT, SNEGSKA (reference sequence). V gave up 4 bases and J gave up 7 bases, with 22 bases separating them. The CDR3 is CSAITKTGDYAGYTF. CDR3 nucleotides: TGCAGTGCTATTACGAAGACAGGAGATTACGCTGGCTACACCTTC.

This clonotype was observed many times. This chain links TRBV12-3 or TRBV12-4 with TRBJ2-1; the D is unclear. The CDR3 runs 11 residues. V dropped 3 bases and J dropped 6 bases, with 3 bases sitting between them. CDR3 amino acids: CASSFGNEQFF. The CDR3 DNA reads as TGTGCCAGCAGTTTCGGCAATGAGCAGTTCTTC.

This clonotype has a handful of counts. The chain couples TRBV28 to TRBJ2-3, with D possibly being TRBD1 (5 bases). Germline V gene lookup returns CDR1 MDHEN and CDR2 SYDVKM. The V gene lost 4 bases and the J gene lost 0 bases, with 5 bases spanning the gap. The CDR3 covers 13 residues. The CDR3 is CASSWGSTDTQYF. The DNA of the CDR3 is TGTGCCAGCAGTTGGGGCAGCACAGATACGCAGTATTTT. Variable domain in full (rest from reference TRBV28 and TRBJ2-3): DVKVTQSSRYLVKRTGEKVFLECVQDMDHENMFWYRQDPGLGLRLIYFSYDVKMKEKGDIPEGYSVSREKKERFSLILESASTNQTSMYLCASSWGSTDTQYFGPGTRLTVL.

V usage is TRBV5-8 and J usage is TRBJ2-1; D is unresolved. V dropped 5 bases and J dropped 0 bases, with 15 bases sitting between them. Looked up from germline, CDR1 is SGHTS and CDR2 is YDEGEE. The CDR3 is 16 amino acids. This CDR3 is CASRPLLESSYNEQFF. The DNA for the CDR3 is TGTGCCAGCAGACCCCTGCTAGAGAGCTCCTACAATGAGCAGTTCTTC. The full variable domain, with the rest looked up from reference TRBV5-8 and TRBJ2-1, is EAGVTQSPTHLIKTRGQQATLRCSPISGHTSVYWYQQALGLGLQFLLWYDEGEERNRGNFPPRFSGRQFPNYSSELNVNALELEDSALYLCASRPLLESSYNEQFFGPGTRLTVL.

The V and J genes are TRBV24-1 and TRBJ2-1; the match to TRBD2 covers 12 bases. The CDR3 totals 18 residues. V shed 2 bases, J shed 0 bases, and the junction held 4 bases outside the gene matches. CDR1 and CDR2 (germline): KGHDR, SFDVKD. The CDR3 sequence is CATSDSLAGGTSYNEQFF. The CDR3 coding sequence is TGTGCCACCAGTGATTCCCTAGCGGGGGGGACCTCCTACAATGAGCAGTTCTTC.

This clonotype turned up a few times. The chain joins TRBV7-8 to TRBJ2-4; D is ambiguous. This CDR3 region has 16 residues. The germline V gene has CDR1 SGHVS and CDR2 FQNEAQ. Trimming took 5 bases from V and 0 from J, leaving 14 bases between them. The CDR3 loop reads CASSVSTPLAKNIQYF. In DNA form, the CDR3 reads TGTGCCAGCAGCGTATCGACTCCGCTAGCCAAAAACATTCAGTACTTC.

In this sample, this clonotype is medium-sized. The chain has TRBV29-1 and TRBJ2-1; D is unresolved. V lost 3 bases to trimming and J lost 1 base, with 4 bases between them. In germline, CDR1 is SQVTM, CDR2 ANQGSEA. The length of the CDR3 is 12 residues. CDR3 loop: CSVDLSYNEQFF. As DNA, the CDR3 is TGCAGCGTTGACCTATCCTACAATGAGCAGTTCTTC.

This clonotype was counted a few times. The V call is TRBV4-3, the J call TRBJ2-5; 7 positions match TRBD2. V was pared by 0 bases and J by 4 bases, with 5 bases of the junction left unmatched. The CDR3 length is 15 residues. Germline assignment: CDR1 LGHNA and CDR2 YSLEER. CDR3 loop: CASSQDLGEGETQYF. The CDR3 DNA sequence: TGCGCCAGCAGCCAAGATTTGGGGGAGGGAGAGACCCAGTACTTC.

This clonotype was detected ten times or more. The V gene is TRBV20-1, the J gene TRBJ2-1; D ambiguous. The length of the CDR3 is 10 residues. Germline CDR1 DFQATT, CDR2 SNEGSKA (reference sequence). The ends were cut back, 2 bases at V and 8 bases at J, with 4 bases in the middle. The CDR3 DNA reads as TGCAGTGCTAGATCGGATGAGCAGTTCTTC. This translates into CSARSDEQFF.

The chain carries TRBV11-2 and TRBJ2-2, with 7 bases identical to TRBD2. CDR3 length equals 15 residues. Germline V CDR1 and CDR2: SGHAT, FQNNGV. V lost 2 bases and J lost 3; bases outside the gene matches: 3. For the CDR3, the DNA is TGTGCCAGCAGCTTATGGCTAGCGGACACCGGGGAGCTGTTTTTT. This encodes CASSLWLADTGELFF.

This clonotype has a count of ten or more. CDR3 amino acids: CASSLGYGSSYNEQFF. CDR3 bases: TGCGCCAGCAGCTTGGGTTACGGGAGCTCCTACAATGAGCAGTTCTTC. The rearrangement joins TRBV5-1 to TRBJ2-1; D may be TRBD2 (6 bases). V shed 0 bases and J shed 0 bases, with 10 bases lying between them. From germline, CDR1 is SGHRS and CDR2 YFSETQ. The CDR3 has 16 residues.

This clonotype was observed a handful of times. This chain links TRBV6-5 with TRBJ2-1; the D gene is possibly TRBD2 (6 bases). Germline V gives CDR1 MNHEY, CDR2 SVGAGI. The length of the CDR3 is 14 residues. V gave up 2 bases and J gave up 9 bases, with 14 bases separating them. The CDR3 region is CASSYTPGVGEQFF. CDR3 nucleotides: TGTGCCAGCAGTTACACACCGGGAGTCGGTGAGCAGTTCTTC.

V and J are TRBV7-2 and TRBJ2-7, with TRBD1 as a possible D gene (5 bases). Germline V gene lookup returns CDR1 SGHTA and CDR2 FQGNSA. V lost 4 bases and J 3 bases, leaving 19 bases between the germline ends. This CDR3 has 16 residues. CDR3: CASSSHRAREFYEQYF. The CDR3 nucleotides read TGTGCCAGCAGCTCCCATAGGGCCAGGGAATTCTACGAGCAGTACTTC.

The rearrangement uses TRBV4-3 and TRBJ1-4; maybe TRBD1 (6 bases). The CDR3 covers 18 residues. Germline V gene sequence: CDR1 LGHNA, CDR2 YSLEER. V was pared by 1 base and J by 4 bases, with 19 bases between. Here the CDR3 DNA reads TGCGCCAGCAGCCAAGGAGCGGGGGGGCCCGGGATTAATGAAAAACTGTTTTTT. Its translation is CASSQGAGGPGINEKLFF.

This clonotype has only a few counts. This chain links TRBV6-7 with TRBJ2-1; D ambiguous. TRBV6-7 is labeled an ORF, and its function is uncertain. V gave up 4 bases and J gave up 5 bases, with 6 bases separating them. This CDR3 spans 12 amino acids. CDR3 protein: CASSCRNNEQFF. In DNA, the CDR3 is TGTGCCAGCAGTTGTCGAAACAATGAGCAGTTCTTC.

The rearrangement links TRBV6-2 or TRBV6-3 to TRBJ2-7, with a possible D match to TRBD1 (5 bases). CDR1 and CDR2 (germline): MNHEY, SVGEGT. This CDR3 comprises 15 residues. Trimming took off 2 bases at V and 4 bases at J, with 15 bases between the two ends. The CDR3 sequence: CASSYRPGWLYEQYF. DNA for the CDR3: TGTGCCAGCAGTTACCGTCCAGGGTGGTTATACGAGCAGTACTTC.